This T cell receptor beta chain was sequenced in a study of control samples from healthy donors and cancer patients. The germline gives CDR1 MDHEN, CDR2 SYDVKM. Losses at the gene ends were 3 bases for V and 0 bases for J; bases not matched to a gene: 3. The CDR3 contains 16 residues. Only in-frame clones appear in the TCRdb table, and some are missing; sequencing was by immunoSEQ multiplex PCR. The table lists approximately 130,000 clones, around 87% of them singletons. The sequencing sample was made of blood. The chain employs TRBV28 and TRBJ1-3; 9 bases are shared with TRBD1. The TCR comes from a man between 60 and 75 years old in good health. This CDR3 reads CASSFGTGSSGNTIYF. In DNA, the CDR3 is TGTGCCAGCAGTTTTGGGACAGGGAGCTCTGGAAACACCATATATTTT.